A single sample gave rise to the 27 T cell receptor beta chains below, sequenced in a study of shared clonotypes between healthy human individuals. Libraries were prepared by immunoSEQ multiplex PCR; TCRdb keeps only in-frame clonotypes and omits some of them. The sample includes 1,500,000 or so clones, about 98.5% seen only once; the top ten take about 0.34%. The sequencing input was naive CD4+ T cells sorted from blood. Specified subset: CD45RA+ positively selected. The source of these receptors is a man aged 30 to 45 in good health.

V gene TRBV6-5 combines with J gene TRBJ2-1, with 9 bases fitting TRBD1. The germline V gene encodes CDR1 MNHEY and CDR2 SVGAGI. The CDR3 has 14 residues. Trimming cost V 6 bases and J 2 bases; bases outside gene matches: 2. CDR3 in DNA: TGTGCCAGCAGCCGGGACAGGGCCTACAATGAGCAGTTCTTC. Its protein is CASSRDRAYNEQFF.

The CDR3 region has the DNA TGTGCCAGCAGCGGCGACTCCTTCCGAAGGTACAATGAGCAGTTCTTC. It codes for CASSGDSFRRYNEQFF. The chain has TRBV27 and TRBJ2-1; unclear D gene. V lost 6 bases and J 4 bases, leaving 19 bases between the germline ends. Germline loops: CDR1 MNHEY, CDR2 SMNVEV (reference sequence). The CDR3 loop spans 16 amino acids.

J is TRBJ2-7 and V is TRBV27, with 8 nucleotides matching TRBD1. The V gene end was trimmed by 6 bases and the J gene end by 3 bases; junction bases not matched to a gene: 10. This CDR3 spans 15 amino acids. The germline CDR1 and CDR2 sequences are MNHEY and SMNVEV (reference sequence). The CDR3 loop reads CASRSLGQGGYEQYF. CDR3 nucleotides: TGTGCCAGCAGATCGCTTGGACAGGGCGGCTACGAGCAGTACTTC.

This chain links TRBV7-2 with TRBJ1-1; possibly TRBD1 for D (6 bases). V lost 3 bases to trimming and J lost 0 bases, with 20 bases between them. Germline V gene lookup returns CDR1 SGHTA and CDR2 FQGNSA. The CDR3 consists of 18 residues. CDR3 in amino acids: CASSFFSGGPGLNTEAFF. CDR3 in DNA: TGTGCCAGCAGCTTCTTTTCGGGGGGGCCAGGTTTGAACACTGAAGCTTTCTTT.

The chain carries TRBV2 and TRBJ1-5, with 7 bases fitting TRBD1. Germline CDR1 and CDR2: SNHLY and FYNNEI. The CDR3 runs to 14 residues. The V and J ends lost 6 bases and 6 bases, in that order; junction bases with no gene match: 8. The CDR3 reads CASRTDREGQPQHF. CDR3 DNA: TGTGCCAGCAGGACCGACAGGGAAGGTCAGCCCCAGCATTTT.

V gene TRBV7-2 combines with J gene TRBJ2-5; D gene unclear. This CDR3 is 16 amino acids long. Germline V gene sequence: CDR1 SGHTA, CDR2 FQGNSA. Trimming took 1 base from V and 3 from J, leaving 15 bases between them. CDR3 loop: CASSLVGWGSKETQYF. The CDR3 region has the DNA TGTGCCAGCAGCTTAGTCGGTTGGGGATCTAAAGAGACCCAGTACTTC.

The CDR3: CASSAPPGQNTGELFF. DNA of the CDR3: TGTGCCAGCAGCGCGCCTCCGGGACAGAACACCGGGGAGCTGTTTTTT. V and J are TRBV9 and TRBJ2-2; D may be TRBD1 (6 bases). The germline gives CDR1 SGDLS, CDR2 YYNGEE. Trimming pared 3 bases from V and 1 base from J, leaving 13 bases between. The CDR3 contains 16 residues.

Remarks on this clone: The junction departs from germline at one end; a sequencing error may be responsible. This chain uses TRBV7-7 with TRBJ2-2; D is unresolved. Germline loops: CDR1 SSHAT, CDR2 FNYEAQ (reference sequence). The CDR3 length is 14 residues. Written as DNA, the CDR3 is TGTGCTAGCAGCCATTACCTGAACACCGGGGAGCTGTTTTTT. It translates to CASSHYLNTGELFF.

The V gene is TRBV2, the J gene TRBJ2-1, with D possibly being TRBD1 or TRBD2 (5 bases each). CDR1 and CDR2 from the germline V gene are SNHLY and FYNNEI. V lost 10 bases and J lost 3, with 13 bases in between. This CDR3 is 13 amino acids long. Written as DNA, the CDR3 is TGTGCCACTGATGGGGGATACTACAATGAGCAGTTCTTC. Amino acids: CATDGGYYNEQFF.

V and J are TRBV2 and TRBJ2-1; TRBD2 matches at 10 bases. The CDR3 consists of 18 residues. The junction had 12 bases not matched to a gene; V was cut back by 3 bases and J by 4 bases. CDR1 SNHLY and CDR2 FYNNEI come from the germline V gene. The CDR3 protein is CASSEAGRLAGAYNEQFF. As DNA, the CDR3 is TGTGCCAGCAGTGAGGCAGGGAGGCTAGCGGGAGCGTACAATGAGCAGTTCTTC.

This clone has just one count. DNA for the CDR3: TGTGCCTGGAGAAGACCCGGACTAGCGGGGACCTACGAGCAGTACTTC. It translates to CAWRRPGLAGTYEQYF. The chain carries TRBV30 and TRBJ2-7; 12 bases are shared with TRBD2. J was trimmed by 2 bases and V by 3 bases; bases with no gene match: 8. Germline values: CDR1 GTSNPN, CDR2 SVGIG (reference sequence). CDR3 length: 16 residues. Variable domain in full (rest from reference TRBV30 and TRBJ2-7): SQTIHQWPATLVQPVGSPLSLECTVEGTSNPNLYWYRQAAGRGLQLLFYSVGIGQISSEVPQNLSASRPQDRQFILSSKKLLLSDSGFYLCAWRRPGLAGTYEQYFGPGTRLTVT.

DNA of the CDR3: TGTGCCAGCAGTTTAACTAGCGGCTACGAGCAGTACTTC. Protein sequence: CASSLTSGYEQYF. J is TRBJ2-7 and V is TRBV27, with TRBD2 identical over 8 bases. J lost 3 bases, V lost 2 bases, and 0 bases had no gene match. Per the germline V gene, CDR1 is MNHEY and CDR2 is SMNVEV (reference sequence). The length of the CDR3 is 13 residues.

The chain links TRBV19 to TRBJ2-2, with D possibly matching TRBD2 (6 bases). Germline CDR1 reads LNHDA; CDR2 reads SQIVND (reference sequence). The CDR3 is 17 residues long. V was shortened by 6 bases and J by 3 bases, with 20 bases between the two germline ends. The CDR3 DNA is TGTGCCAGTAGGAGATGGGGGGAGCAGCTGCACACCGGGGAGCTGTTTTTT. This gives the protein CASRRWGEQLHTGELFF. The full variable domain, rest sourced from reference TRBV19 and TRBJ2-2, is DGGITQSPKYLFRKEGQNVTLSCEQNLNHDAMYWYRQDPGQGLRLIYYSQIVNDFQKGDIAEGYSVSREKKESFPLTVTSAQKNPTAFYLCASRRWGEQLHTGELFFGEGSRLTVL.

The chain links TRBV18 to TRBJ2-6; 9 bases fit TRBD1. Germline values: CDR1 KGHSH, CDR2 LQKENI. The CDR3 spans 19 residues. V trimming: 3 bases; J trimming: 4 bases; junction bases outside the gene matches: 13. CDR3 DNA: TGTGCCAGCTCACCCCGGCAAGAACAGGGGGCGCGGGGGGCCAACGTCCTGACTTTC. Translated, it gives CASSPRQEQGARGANVLTF.

V gene TRBV4-1 combines with J gene TRBJ1-1; D unresolved. The CDR3 covers 13 residues. The germline gives CDR1 MGHRA, CDR2 YSYEKL. Trimming shortened V by 4 bases and J by 4 bases, and 10 bases separated the two germline ends. CDR3 amino acids: CASSLLPATEAFF. CDR3 in DNA: TGCGCCAGCAGCCTTTTACCAGCCACTGAAGCTTTCTTT.

In DNA form, the CDR3 reads TGTGCCAGCTCACTTATTGGGCCCAGCTCCTACAATGAGCAGTTCTTC. The encoded protein is CASSLIGPSSYNEQFF. The rearrangement links TRBV18 to TRBJ2-1; D unclear. Germline V gives CDR1 KGHSH, CDR2 LQKENI. The CDR3 extends over 16 amino acids. V was pared by 4 bases and J by 0 bases, with 13 bases between.

The genes are TRBV30 and TRBJ2-7; D is perhaps TRBD1 (6 bases). V was trimmed by 5 bases and J by 6 bases, leaving 11 bases between them. CDR3 length: 11 residues. Germline-derived CDR1 and CDR2 are GTSNPN and SVGIG (reference sequence). CDR3 protein: CAWEDRREQYF. The CDR3 DNA sequence: TGTGCCTGGGAAGACAGGCGCGAGCAGTACTTC.

J is TRBJ2-2 and V is TRBV5-1; TRBD1 aligns across 7 bases. CDR1 is SGHRS and CDR2 is YFSETQ in the germline V gene. This CDR3 has 15 residues. The J segment lost 7 bases and the V segment lost 0 bases, leaving 6 bases of the junction unmatched. CDR3 nucleotides: TGCGCCAGCAGCTTGGCCGATAGGGGGCACGGGGAGCTGTTTTTT. Translated, it gives CASSLADRGHGELFF.

The chain combines TRBV5-1 with TRBJ2-3, with D uncertain. The CDR3 contains 15 residues. Trimming left V 4 bases short and J 2 bases short, with 14 bases between. Germline V CDR1 and CDR2: SGHRS, YFSETQ. CDR3 residues: CASSLQPLPTDTQYF. CDR3 DNA: TGCGCCAGCAGCCTTCAGCCCCTGCCCACAGATACGCAGTATTTT.

This chain joins TRBV5-1 and TRBJ2-1; 10 positions match TRBD2. In germline, CDR1 is SGHRS, CDR2 YFSETQ. The CDR3 runs 17 residues. V was pared by 4 bases and J by 8 bases, with 15 bases of the junction left unmatched. The CDR3, as DNA: TGCGCCAGCAGCAACCCGGTGGCTAGCGGGAGAAGGGATGAGCAGTTCTTC. Translated: CASSNPVASGRRDEQFF.

CDR3 region: CASSLSQDRKETQYF. The CDR3 bases are TGTGCCAGCAGCCTGTCCCAAGACAGAAAAGAGACCCAGTACTTC. The rearrangement joins TRBV11-3 to TRBJ2-5; weak D call: TRBD1 (5 bases). The CDR3 extends over 15 amino acids. V was clipped by 5 bases and J by 3 bases, with 16 bases between them. CDR1 is SGHNT and CDR2 is YENEEA in the germline V gene.

The rearrangement uses TRBV5-1 and TRBJ2-3; 9 bases align to TRBD1. Germline V gene sequence: CDR1 SGHRS, CDR2 YFSETQ. The CDR3 loop spans 16 amino acids. After removal of 4 bases from V and 11 bases from J, the junction contained 17 bases not matched to a gene. The CDR3 bases are TGCGCCAGCAGCGGGCAGGACAGGGGACTGAGGGATGGGCAGTATTTT. It is translated as CASSGQDRGLRDGQYF.

The chain joins TRBV4-3 to TRBJ2-3, with 7 bases identical to TRBD2. The CDR3 is 19 residues long. CDR1 is LGHNA and CDR2 is YSLEER in the germline V gene. V shed 1 base and J 1 base; nucleotides not matched to a gene: 14. This chain's CDR3 is CASSQVFGASGGGTDTQYF. The CDR3, as DNA: TGCGCCAGCAGCCAAGTCTTCGGGGCTAGCGGAGGAGGCACAGATACGCAGTATTTT.

The chain employs TRBV6-5 and TRBJ1-5; TRBD1 might be the D (5 bases). The germline CDR1 and CDR2 sequences are MNHEY and SVGAGI. The CDR3 length is 15 residues. V lost 0 bases to trimming and J lost 9 bases, with 15 bases between them. The CDR3 reads CASSYSRRGGGPQHF. CDR3 sequence (DNA): TGTGCCAGCAGTTACTCTCGTCGGGGGGGAGGGCCCCAGCATTTT.

This clone was seen only once. The J gene is TRBJ2-7, the V gene TRBV7-2; TRBD1 matches at 8 bases. From germline, CDR1 is SGHTA and CDR2 FQGNSA. The CDR3 consists of 16 residues. V gave up 2 bases and J gave up 1 base; unmatched junction bases: 7. CDR3 sequence (DNA): TGTGCCAGCAGCTTATCTAGGGACAGGTATTCCTACGAGCAGTACTTC. Amino acids: CASSLSRDRYSYEQYF.

V usage is TRBV18 and J usage is TRBJ2-1; TRBD1 agrees at 12 bases. The junction had 10 bases not matched to a gene; V was cut back by 3 bases and J by 7 bases. This CDR3 is built from 17 residues. Germline V CDR1 and CDR2: KGHSH, LQKENI. The CDR3 spells CASSPLPGQGASNEQFF. CDR3 sequence (DNA): TGTGCCAGCTCACCCCTTCCGGGACAGGGGGCCTCGAATGAGCAGTTCTTC.

V and J are TRBV28 and TRBJ2-1, with D tentatively TRBD2 (5 bases). The CDR3 length is 15 residues. Trimming took 8 bases from V and 1 from J, leaving 15 bases between them. CDR1 MDHEN and CDR2 SYDVKM come from the germline V gene. The CDR3 reads CASLSRASSYNEQFF. The CDR3 DNA follows: TGTGCCAGCCTGTCGAGGGCGTCATCCTACAATGAGCAGTTCTTC.